This TCR beta chain was identified during a study of coeliac disease. Looking at the study overall: Each coeliac patient was active, refractory type I, or diet-controlled.

Cells were frozen in aliquots of roughly 500,000, and one aliquot per fraction was sequenced. Comments on this clone: No antigen is known for it.

Repertoires were generated with immunoSEQ multiplex PCR, while TCRdb's copy carries only in-frame clones and drops some. This sample has some 5,100 clones, with roughly 54% found just once. General study points: Control samples showed higher TRB and TRG clonality than intraepithelial and lamina propria samples in active celiac disease.

Sequencing used intraepithelial lymphocytes from the gut. The clonotype was recovered from a woman aged 25 to 39 with active celiac disease.

The CDR3 bases are TGTGCCTGGGCGTGGGGACTAGCGGAGACCCAGTACTTC. Translation gives CAWAWGLAETQYF. The chain carries TRBV30 and TRBJ2-5, with TRBD2 matching over 10 bases. The CDR3 has 13 amino acids. Per germline, CDR1 GTSNPN and CDR2 SVGIG (reference sequence). With 5 bases clipped from V and 5 bases from J, the junction kept 5 bases outside the gene matches.